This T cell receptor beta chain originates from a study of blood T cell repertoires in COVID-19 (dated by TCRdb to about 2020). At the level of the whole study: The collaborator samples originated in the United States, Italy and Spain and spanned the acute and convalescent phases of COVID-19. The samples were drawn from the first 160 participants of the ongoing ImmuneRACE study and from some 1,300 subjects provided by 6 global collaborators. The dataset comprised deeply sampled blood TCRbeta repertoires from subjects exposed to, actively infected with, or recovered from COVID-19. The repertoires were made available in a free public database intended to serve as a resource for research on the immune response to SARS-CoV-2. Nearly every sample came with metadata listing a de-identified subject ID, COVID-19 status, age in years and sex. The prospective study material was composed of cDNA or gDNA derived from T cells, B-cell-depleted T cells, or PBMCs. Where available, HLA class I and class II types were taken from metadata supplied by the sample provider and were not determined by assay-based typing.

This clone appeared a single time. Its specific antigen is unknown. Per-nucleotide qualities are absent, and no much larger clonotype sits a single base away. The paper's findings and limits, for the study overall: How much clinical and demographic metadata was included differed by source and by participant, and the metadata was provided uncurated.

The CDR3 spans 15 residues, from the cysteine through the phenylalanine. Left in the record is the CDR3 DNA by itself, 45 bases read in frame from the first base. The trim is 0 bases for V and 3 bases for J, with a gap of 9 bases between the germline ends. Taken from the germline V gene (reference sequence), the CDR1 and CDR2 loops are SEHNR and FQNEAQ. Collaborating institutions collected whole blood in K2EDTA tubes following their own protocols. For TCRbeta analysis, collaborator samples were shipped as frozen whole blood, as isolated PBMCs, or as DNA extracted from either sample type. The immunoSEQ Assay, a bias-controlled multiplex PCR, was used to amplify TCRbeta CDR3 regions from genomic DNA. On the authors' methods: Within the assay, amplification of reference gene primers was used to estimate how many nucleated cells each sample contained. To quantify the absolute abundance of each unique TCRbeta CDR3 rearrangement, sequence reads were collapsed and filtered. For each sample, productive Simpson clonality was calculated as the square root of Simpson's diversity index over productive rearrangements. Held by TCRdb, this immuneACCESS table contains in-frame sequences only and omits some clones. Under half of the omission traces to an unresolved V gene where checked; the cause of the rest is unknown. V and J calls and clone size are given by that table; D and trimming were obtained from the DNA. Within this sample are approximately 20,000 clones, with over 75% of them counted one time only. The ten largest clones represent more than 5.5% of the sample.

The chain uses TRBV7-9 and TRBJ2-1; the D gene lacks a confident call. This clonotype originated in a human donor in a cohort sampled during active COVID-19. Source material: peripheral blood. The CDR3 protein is CASSLASSVYNEQFF. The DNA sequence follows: TGTGCCAGCAGCTTAGCAAGCTCTGTCTACAATGAGCAGTTCTTC.